This T cell receptor (beta chain) stems from a study of human T cells and chemical hapten exposure. Overall study context: Per-sample TCR yield variation was attributed mainly to small pooled library volume differences.

As to this clonotype: Its specificity is unknown.

Germline V gives CDR1 DFQATT, CDR2 SNEGSKA (reference sequence). V lost 0 bases and J lost 0; bases outside the gene matches: 6. The CDR3 contains 18 residues. General study findings and limits: TCRs above 1 in 1000 frequency stayed constant with DPC sensitization.

The time point was: healthy volunteer bleed at 2 weeks. Whole blood that had not been fractionated was the source of extracted total RNA. Unique molecular identifiers were attached to individual cDNA molecules during library preparation. Original processing notes: Samples had a median of around 100,000 TCRs, ranging about 23,224 to 700,000. TCRdb reanalysed the RACE reads using MiXCR and keeps one entry per CDR3 protein. TCRdb's processing, not the study's, gives the V and J calls here. The sample shows about 130,000 distinct CDR3 sequences, about 9% of them seen only once. The sequence was obtained from a male donor in good health. Some clones in this sample may be carry-over from other donors' samples. Sequencing was carried out using whole blood. The V call is TRBV20-1, the J call TRBJ2-2; 11 bases line up with TRBD2. The CDR3 nucleotides are TGCAGTGCTAGAGATGTACTAGCGGGAGACCCGAACACCGGGGAGCTGTTTTTT. Its protein is CSARDVLAGDPNTGELFF.